This entry features one T cell receptor beta chain sequence. Sequencing used immunoSEQ multiplex PCR; TCRdb keeps in-frame clones, though not all of them. The sample lists some 120,000 clones, 70% to 90% seen once, with 3.8% in the top ten. This record belongs to a study of blood T cell repertoires in COVID-19. Germline CDR1 SGHNT, CDR2 YYREEE (reference sequence). The CDR3 sequence is 14 residues long. V lost 5 bases to trimming and J lost 5 bases; unmatched junction nucleotides: 5. The clonotype comes from a woman in her 50s with acute or convalescent COVID-19. The chain links TRBV5-4 to TRBJ2-5; 11 bases are shared with TRBD1. The specimen sequenced was peripheral blood. The CDR3 bases are TGTGCCAGCAGTCGCGGACAGGGGGCCGAGACCCAGTACTTC. Its translation is CASSRGQGAETQYF. Full variable domain (outside the CDR3, taken from reference TRBV5-4 and TRBJ2-5): ETGVTQSPTHLIKTRGQQVTLRCSSQSGHNTVSWYQQALGQGPQFIFQYYREEENGRGNFPPRFSGLQFPNYSSELNVNALELDDSALYLCASSRGQGAETQYFGPGTRLLVL.